Presented here are 12 T cell receptor beta chains from one specimen sequenced in a study of blood T cells in healthy people across ages. With a J-beta primer mix and a sample-barcoded 5' primer, a second PCR ran 7 to 11 cycles. TCRdb itself ran the 5' RACE reads through MiXCR, one entry per CDR3 protein. This table holds 1.8 million or so distinct CDR3 sequences, roughly 43% found once. The sample consisted of blood. The receptors stem from a human donor in good health.

The chain carries TRBV5-1 and TRBJ2-7; 10 bases are a match to TRBD1. The J segment lost 5 bases and the V segment lost 3 bases, leaving 5 bases of the junction unmatched. The CDR3 extends over 14 amino acids. Germline CDR1 and CDR2: SGHRS and YFSETQ. The CDR3 sequence: CASSYRDRGDEQYF. In DNA form, the CDR3 reads TGCGCCAGCAGCTACCGGGACAGGGGCGACGAGCAGTACTTC.

The table lists this clonotype with many counts. The V gene is TRBV27, the J gene TRBJ1-2; the D gene is possibly TRBD1 (6 bases). V shed 6 bases and J shed 6 bases, with 29 bases lying between them. This CDR3 has 18 amino acids. The germline gives CDR1 MNHEY, CDR2 SMNVEV (reference sequence). The CDR3 region is CASSRTGTPDPLGDGYTF. The CDR3 coding sequence is TGTGCCAGCAGCCGCACCGGGACACCCGACCCCCTCGGTGATGGCTACACCTTC.

The sample holds a few counts of this clonotype. V and J are TRBV20-1 and TRBJ2-3; D is undetermined. In germline, CDR1 is DFQATT, CDR2 SNEGSKA (reference sequence). Trimming stripped 0 bases from V and 1 base from J, with 8 bases between. The length of the CDR3 is 14 residues. CDR3 DNA sequence: TGCAGTGCTAGAGATCTCCGTCGCACAGATACGCAGTATTTT. Protein sequence: CSARDLRRTDTQYF.

This clonotype was counted a few times. V is TRBV12-5 and J is TRBJ2-7; D uncertain. The V end was cut by 2 bases, the J end by 2 bases, with 13 bases between. The length of the CDR3 is 15 residues. Germline V gene data show CDR1 as LGHNT and CDR2 as FRNRAP. This CDR3 is CASGLTKDGTYEQYF. DNA for the CDR3: TGTGCTAGTGGTTTGACCAAGGACGGAACCTACGAGCAGTACTTC.

The J gene is TRBJ2-4, the V gene TRBV7-9; D is unresolved. The DNA matches TRBJ2-5 better at its end, which makes the J call doubtful. CDR3 size: 12 residues. Germline loops: CDR1 SEHNR, CDR2 FQNEAQ (reference sequence). The CDR3 DNA is TGTGCCAGCGTGGGCAACTGGGAGACCCAGTACTTC. It specifies CASVGNWETQYF.

The chain links TRBV9 to TRBJ2-6; tentatively, D is TRBD1 or TRBD2 (5 bases each). V was pared by 0 bases and J by 10 bases, with 17 bases between. Germline CDR1 SGDLS, CDR2 YYNGEE. CDR3 length: 16 residues. The CDR3 reads CASSVDDSGSVNVLTF. DNA for the CDR3: TGTGCCAGCAGCGTAGATGACAGCGGTTCCGTTAACGTCCTGACTTTC. The variable domain in full, completed from reference TRBV9 and TRBJ2-6, reads DSGVTQTPKHLITATGQRVTLRCSPRSGDLSVYWYQQSLDQGLQFLIQYYNGEERAKGNILERFSAQQFPDLHSELNLSSLELGDSALYFCASSVDDSGSVNVLTFGAGSRLTVL.

This clonotype was counted between two and nine times. CDR3 protein: CSARDRVAGVNEQFF. The CDR3 bases are TGCAGTGCTAGAGACCGGGTAGCGGGGGTCAATGAGCAGTTCTTC. V usage is TRBV20-1 and J usage is TRBJ2-1; 9 bases map to TRBD2. The CDR3 is 15 amino acids. V lost 0 bases to trimming and J lost 6 bases; unmatched junction nucleotides: 6. Germline V gene data show CDR1 as DFQATT and CDR2 as SNEGSKA (reference sequence).

The V and J genes are TRBV7-9 and TRBJ2-3; D may be TRBD1 (5 bases). The CDR3 length is 14 residues. Trimming removed 4 bases from V and 3 bases from J, with 11 bases in between. From germline, CDR1 is SEHNR and CDR2 FQNEAQ (reference sequence). In nucleotides, the CDR3 is TGTGCCAGCAGCTCCCTGACAGTAACAGATACGCAGTATTTT. Its translation is CASSSLTVTDTQYF.

V gene TRBV4-2 combines with J gene TRBJ1-2; 7 nucleotides line up with TRBD1. The CDR3 extends over 17 amino acids. V trimming: 1 base; J trimming: 7 bases; junction bases outside the gene matches: 15. Germline values: CDR1 LGHNA, CDR2 YNFKEQ. DNA for the CDR3: TGTGCCAGCAGCCAAGTTTCCTTAGAACAGGGGCCCGGTGGCTACACCTTC. Its protein product is CASSQVSLEQGPGGYTF.

The chain couples TRBV7-2 to TRBJ1-1; the D is unclear. Trimming removed 4 bases at V and 10 bases at J, with 13 bases between. CDR1 and CDR2 (germline): SGHTA, FQGNSA. The CDR3 extends over 12 amino acids. CDR3 in DNA: TGTGCCAGCAGCTCCGACTGGTTTGCAGCTTTCTTT. It codes for CASSSDWFAAFF.

V and J are TRBV29-1 and TRBJ2-1, with 14 bases matching TRBD2. The J segment lost 10 bases and the V segment lost 7 bases, leaving 15 bases of the junction unmatched. Germline assignment: CDR1 SQVTM and CDR2 ANQGSEA. CDR3 length equals 16 residues. In DNA form, the CDR3 reads TGCAGCGCTCCCCGGACTAGCGGGGGGCCCGTTTTAGAGCAGTTCTTC. Encoded protein: CSAPRTSGGPVLEQFF.

This clonotype was detected many times. The chain joins TRBV7-2 to TRBJ2-5; tentative D call: TRBD2 (7 bases). The V gene's germline CDR1 is SGHTA and CDR2 FQGNSA. V lost 2 bases to trimming and J lost 5 bases, with 15 bases between them. The CDR3 totals 15 residues. Here the CDR3 reads CASSLSGGARETQYF. The DNA of the CDR3 is TGTGCCAGCAGCTTAAGTGGGGGGGCAAGGGAGACCCAGTACTTC.